A single sample is the source of the 12 T cell receptor beta chains below, sequenced in a study of cytomegalovirus exposure and HLA in healthy donors. The PCR was carried out with 60 Vbeta primers and 13 Jbeta primers. This table comes from immunoSEQ multiplex PCR, and its TCRdb copy is limited to in-frame clones, with some not included. Altogether 150,000 to 200,000 clones are present, around 78% being singletons, with the ten largest covering about 1.6%. Sequences were obtained from PBMCs. The receptor source for this set is a man between 35 and 55 years old in good health and CMV-seronegative.

This clone was seen only once. This rearrangement joins TRBV5-8 to TRBJ2-3, with a possible D match to TRBD2 (6 bases). With 1 base removed from V and 0 bases from J, the gap between germline ends came to 18 bases. Germline values: CDR1 SGHTS, CDR2 YDEGEE. This CDR3 is built from 18 residues. The CDR3 spells CASSLRAGGAISTDTQYF. CDR3 sequence (DNA): TGTGCCAGCAGCTTGCGAGCGGGCGGGGCCATTAGCACAGATACGCAGTATTTT.

This rearrangement joins TRBV11-2 to TRBJ1-1; D is ambiguous. With 0 bases removed from V and 5 bases from J, the gap between germline ends came to 7 bases. This CDR3 contains 13 residues. Per germline, CDR1 SGHAT and CDR2 FQNNGV. This CDR3 is CASSLDHTTEAFF. Here the CDR3 DNA reads TGTGCCAGCAGCTTAGACCACACGACTGAAGCTTTCTTT.

The CDR3 sequence: CASSQGDTTEAFF. The CDR3 DNA reads as TGTGCCAGCAGCCAGGGGGACACCACTGAAGCTTTCTTT. The V and J genes are TRBV4-2 and TRBJ1-1; TRBD1 is a possible D gene (6 bases). The CDR3 has 13 residues. Trimming removed 3 bases from V and 4 bases from J, with 9 bases in between. Germline loops: CDR1 LGHNA, CDR2 YNFKEQ.

This chain links TRBV29-1 with TRBJ2-2; tentative D call: TRBD2 (5 bases). CDR1 is SQVTM and CDR2 is ANQGSEA in the germline V gene. The CDR3 extends over 14 amino acids. V lost 4 bases, J lost 1 base, and 10 bases lay in between. DNA of the CDR3: TGCAGCGTTGGCCGGGCGGGGAACACCGGGGAGCTGTTTTTT. The encoded protein is CSVGRAGNTGELFF.

This clone was seen a handful of times. The junction and the germline gene differ at one end; a read error may be behind it. The rearrangement joins TRBV25-1 to TRBJ1-1; D gene ambiguous. This CDR3 region has 16 residues. Germline assignment: CDR1 MGHDK and CDR2 SYGVNS. The CDR3 region has the DNA TGTGCCAGCTGTGATTCCCTTAAGGGAGCGAACACTGAAGCTTTCTTT. It yields the protein CASCDSLKGANTEAFF.

In DNA, the CDR3 is TGTGCCAGCAGCGCTCCTGTGGGTCTTTCGGGGCAGTTCTTC. Translated: CASSAPVGLSGQFF. This rearrangement joins TRBV25-1 to TRBJ2-1; the D is unclear. CDR3 length: 14 residues. Germline CDR1 is MGHDK and CDR2 is SYGVNS. Trimming stripped 6 bases from V and 12 bases from J, with 21 bases between. The entire variable domain, with the rest obtained from reference TRBV25-1 and TRBJ2-1, is as follows: EADIYQTPRYLVIGTGKKITLECSQTMGHDKMYWYQQDPGMELHLIHYSYGVNSTEKGDLSSESTVSRIRTEHFPLTLESARPSHTSQYLCASSAPVGLSGQFFGPGTRLTVL.

The DNA of the CDR3 is TGTGCCAGCAGCTCCGGGACAGATGAAGCTTTCTTT. Translation gives CASSSGTDEAFF. The V call is TRBV2, the J call TRBJ1-1, with 7 bases lining up with TRBD1. The germline CDR1 and CDR2 sequences are SNHLY and FYNNEI. The V segment lost 6 bases and the J segment 7 bases; nucleotides outside the gene matches: 5. The CDR3 is 12 residues long.

The rearrangement links TRBV5-1 to TRBJ2-2; 8 bases are shared with TRBD1. This CDR3 has 15 amino acids. Germline CDR1 and CDR2: SGHRS and YFSETQ. V gave up 4 bases and J gave up 0 bases; unmatched junction bases: 2. For the CDR3, the DNA is TGCGCCAGCAGCACACAGGGGGCGAACACCGGGGAGCTGTTTTTT. Amino acids: CASSTQGANTGELFF.

The chain links TRBV30 to TRBJ1-5; no reliable D call. The CDR3 covers 15 residues. Looked up from germline, CDR1 is GTSNPN and CDR2 is SVGIG (reference sequence). Trimming shortened V by 1 base and J by 0 bases, and 10 bases separated the two germline ends. The CDR3 nucleotides are TGTGCCTGGAGTGCCGGCGGTAATAGCAATCAGCCCCAGCATTTT. Protein sequence: CAWSAGGNSNQPQHF.

V gene TRBV11-3 combines with J gene TRBJ2-3; 10 bases are shared with TRBD2. The CDR3 is 15 amino acids. Germline V CDR1 and CDR2: SGHNT, YENEEA. The V segment lost 5 bases and the J segment 1 base; nucleotides outside the gene matches: 3. CDR3 amino acids: CASSPGTSGTDTQYF. For the CDR3, the DNA is TGTGCCAGCAGCCCAGGGACTAGCGGCACAGATACGCAGTATTTT.

This chain joins TRBV29-1 and TRBJ1-2; tentative D call: TRBD1 (6 bases). The CDR3 is made up of 13 amino acids. The ends were cut back, 3 bases at V and 1 base at J, with 9 bases in the middle. The germline gives CDR1 SQVTM, CDR2 ANQGSEA. DNA of the CDR3: TGCAGCGTTGAGAACAGGGTTAACTATGGCTACACCTTC. This sequence encodes CSVENRVNYGYTF.

This clone has a handful of counts. The chain recombines TRBV19 with TRBJ2-2, with D possibly matching TRBD2 (6 bases). The CDR3 runs 15 residues. V was shortened by 5 bases and J by 2 bases, with 12 bases between the two germline ends. Germline V gives CDR1 LNHDA, CDR2 SQIVND (reference sequence). The CDR3 region has the DNA TGTGCCAGTAGTCAGCTAGCGCGAAACACCGGGGAGCTGTTTTTT. Protein product: CASSQLARNTGELFF.